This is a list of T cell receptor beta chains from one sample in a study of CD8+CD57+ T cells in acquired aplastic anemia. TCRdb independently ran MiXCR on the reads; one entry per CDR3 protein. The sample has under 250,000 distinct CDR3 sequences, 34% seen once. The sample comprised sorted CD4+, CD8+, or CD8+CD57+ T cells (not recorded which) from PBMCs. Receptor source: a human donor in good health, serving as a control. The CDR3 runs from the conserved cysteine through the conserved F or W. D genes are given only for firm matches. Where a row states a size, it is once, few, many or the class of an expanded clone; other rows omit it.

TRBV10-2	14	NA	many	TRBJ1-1	TGCGCCAGCGAGAGGACCTGGGGGGGCACTGAAGCTTTCTTT	CASERTWGGTEAFF
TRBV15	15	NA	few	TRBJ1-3	TGTGCCACCAGCAGAGACAGGGCCCCTGGAAACACCATATATTTT	CATSRDRAPGNTIYF
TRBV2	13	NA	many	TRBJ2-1	TGTGCCAGCAGTGAGGGAGCCAGGTCCCGTGAGTTCTTC	CASSEGARSREFF
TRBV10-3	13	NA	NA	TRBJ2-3	TGTGCCATCAGTGAGGACAACACAGATATGCAGTATTTT	CAISEDNTDMQYF
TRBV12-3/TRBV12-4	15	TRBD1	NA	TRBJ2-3	TGTGCCAGCAGTTTGGGGACAGGGACCTTTAATACGCAGTATTTT	CASSLGTGTFNTQYF
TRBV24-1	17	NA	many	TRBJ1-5	TGTGCCACCAGTGCTAACCCGGGGGACACCATTTATCAGCCCCAGCATTTT	CATSANPGDTIYQPQHF
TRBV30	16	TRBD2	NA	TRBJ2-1	TGTGCCTGGAGTCTTCCCCCTCTAGCGGGCTACAATGAGCAGTTCTTC	CAWSLPPLAGYNEQFF
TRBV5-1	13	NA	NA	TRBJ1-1	TGCGCCAGCAGCTTGGCTTGGGGTACTGAAGCTTTCTTT	CASSLAWGTEAFF
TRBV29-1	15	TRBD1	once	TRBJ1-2	TGCAGCGTGACAGGGACAGGGGGGGTGAAAGATGGCTACACCTTC	CSVTGTGGVKDGYTF
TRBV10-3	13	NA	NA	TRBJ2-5	TGTGCCGGCACTAGGGCTTGGCAAGAGACCCAGTACTTC	CAGTRAWQETQYF
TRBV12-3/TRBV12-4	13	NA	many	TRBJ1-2	TGTGCCAGCAGTTTGGGCAGGCGCTATGGCTACACCTTC	CASSLGRRYGYTF
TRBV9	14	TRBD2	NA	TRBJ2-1	TGTGCCAGCTCACGGGGGGGCGTGAACAATGAGCAGTTCTTC	CASSRGGVNNEQFF
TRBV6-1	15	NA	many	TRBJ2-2	TGTGCCAGCAGCCCGGATTTTAGTAGCACCGGGGAGCTGTTTTTT	CASSPDFSSTGELFF
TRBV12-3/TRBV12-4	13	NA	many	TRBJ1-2	TGTGCCAGCAGTAACATGCCGACCTATGGCTACACCTTC	CASSNMPTYGYTF
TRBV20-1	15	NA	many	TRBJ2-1	TGCAGTGCTAGAGGACAACGGGGACTCGGGAATGAGCAGTTCTTC	CSARGQRGLGNEQFF
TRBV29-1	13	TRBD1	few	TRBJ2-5	TGCAGCGCCGACAGGGGGAGGGGAGAGACCCAGTACTTC	CSADRGRGETQYF
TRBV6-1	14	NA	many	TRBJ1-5	TGTGCAGCAGCAGTAAGTCCAGCTATCCAGCCCCAGCATTTT	CAAAVSPAIQPQHF
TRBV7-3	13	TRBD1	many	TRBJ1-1	TGTGCCAGCAGCCTTCGGACAGGGAGCGAAGCTTTCTTT	CASSLRTGSEAFF
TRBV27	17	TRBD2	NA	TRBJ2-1	TGTGCCAGCAGTCTACCCGGGACTAGCGGCGCCTACAATGAGCAGTTCTTC	CASSLPGTSGAYNEQFF
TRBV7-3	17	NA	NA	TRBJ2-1	TGTGCCAGCAGCTTAACGTCGGGAAGTAGCTCCTACAATGAGCAGTTCTTC	CASSLTSGSSSYNEQFF
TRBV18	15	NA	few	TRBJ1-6	TGTGCCAGCTCACCAAACAGGGCCTTGAATTCACCCCTCCACTTT	CASSPNRALNSPLHF
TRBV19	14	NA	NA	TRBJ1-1	TGTGCCAGTAGTATAGTGGGCGGGAACACTGAAGCTTTCTTT	CASSIVGGNTEAFF
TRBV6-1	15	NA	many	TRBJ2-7	TGTGCCAGCAGGGCCTCCCGGGGGTTAGGCTACGAGCAGTACTTC	CASRASRGLGYEQYF
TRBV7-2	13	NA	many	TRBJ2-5	TGTGCCAGCAGCTTAGTGAGGGAAGAGACCCAGTACTTC	CASSLVREETQYF
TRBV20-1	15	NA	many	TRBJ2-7	TGCAGTGCTAGTACGGGGGGCCGATCAACCTACGAGCAGTACTTC	CSASTGGRSTYEQYF
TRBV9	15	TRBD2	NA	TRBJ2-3	TGTGCCAGCAGCGTAGGCGGGGGTAGCTCAGATACGCAGTATTTT	CASSVGGGSSDTQYF
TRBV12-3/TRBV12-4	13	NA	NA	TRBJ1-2	TGTGCCAGCAATTTAGTGCAGGGCTATGGCTACACCTTC	CASNLVQGYGYTF
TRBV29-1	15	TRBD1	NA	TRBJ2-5	TGCAGCGTTGAATTGGGGACAGGGGACCAAGAGACCCAGTACTTC	CSVELGTGDQETQYF
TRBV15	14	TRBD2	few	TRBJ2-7	TGTGCCACCAGCAGCTTCGGGACTAACTACGAGCAGTACTTC	CATSSFGTNYEQYF
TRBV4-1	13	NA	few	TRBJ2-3	TGCGCCAGCAGCCAGCAAGGTGGGGATACGCAGTATTTT	CASSQQGGDTQYF
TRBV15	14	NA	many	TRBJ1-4	TGTGCCACCAGCAGACAGGTGACTAATGAAAAACTGTTTTTT	CATSRQVTNEKLFF
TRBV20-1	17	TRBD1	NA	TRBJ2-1	TGCAGTGCAACCTCCCGGCCGGGACAGGGTAATCGGTATGAGCAGTTCTTC	CSATSRPGQGNRYEQFF
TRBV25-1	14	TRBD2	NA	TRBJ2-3	TGTGCCAGACCGTCTAGCGGGGGGACAGATACACAGTATTTT	CARPSSGGTDTQYF
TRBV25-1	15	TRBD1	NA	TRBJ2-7	TGTGCCAGCAGTGACCCGGGACAGGGGTCAGGGCCCCAGTACTTC	CASSDPGQGSGPQYF
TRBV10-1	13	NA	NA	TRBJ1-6	TGCGCCAGCAGTGTACAGGTGGATTCACCCCTCCACTTT	CASSVQVDSPLHF
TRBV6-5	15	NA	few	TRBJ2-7	TGTGCCAGCAGTTACTCAGTGGGAGTGATCTCGGAGCAGTACTTC	CASSYSVGVISEQYF
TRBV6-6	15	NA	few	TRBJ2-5	TGTGCCAGCAGTTACTCCCCAGGGGCTGTGGAGACCCAGTACTTC	CASSYSPGAVETQYF
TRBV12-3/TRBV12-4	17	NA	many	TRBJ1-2	TGTGCCAGCAGTCCTTGGACAGCCCCGAATTTCATATATGGCTACACCTTC	CASSPWTAPNFIYGYTF
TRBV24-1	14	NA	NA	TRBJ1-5	TGTGCCACCAGTGATCCCTCGGGAGATCAGCCCCAGCATTTT	CATSDPSGDQPQHF
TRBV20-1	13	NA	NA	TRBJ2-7	TGCAGTGCCTATCCGTATGGCTCCTACGAGCAGTACTTC	CSAYPYGSYEQYF